This T cell receptor (beta chain) emerged from a study of yellow fever vaccine responses in identical twins. This clonotype was found once. Antigen: not known. TCRdb reprocessed the RT-PCR reads with MiXCR, giving one entry per CDR3 protein. The table includes some 270 distinct CDR3 sequences, roughly 75% detected once. Regarding the study as a whole: Twins' vaccine T cell responses reportedly seemed partly convergent and partly personalized.

Germline trimming cut 7 bases from V and 10 bases from J; bases unmatched to any gene: 13. CDR1 SGHAT and CDR2 FQNNGV come from the germline V gene. CDR3 length: 15 residues. The V and J genes are TRBV11-2 and TRBJ1-6, with 7 bases fitting TRBD1. Sequenced here: T cells from blood (PBMCs), unsorted or a sorted subset (not recorded which), sampled before or after yellow fever vaccination (not recorded which). This clonotype was sampled from a woman younger than 35 who received the yellow fever vaccine. The CDR3 protein is CASNGRIGTDSPLHF. The CDR3 DNA is TGTGCCAGCAACGGGCGCATAGGGACAGACTCACCCCTCCACTTT.